These T cell receptor beta chains were read from a single sample in a study of blood T cell repertoires in COVID-19. Some clones are missing from TCRdb's copy, which holds only in-frame ones; the method was immunoSEQ multiplex PCR. This sample has around 310,000 clones, with roughly 90% found just once. Sequencing was done on a sample of PBMCs or T cells enriched from blood (not recorded which). These receptors were collected from a woman aged 25 to 39 who had recovered from COVID-19. Both conserved end residues are part of each CDR3. A D gene is named only where the DNA matches it firmly. Expanded clones are given a class, and other clones once, few, many or no size at all.

CDR3 DNA: TGTGCCAGCAGAGGACAGGGGATCTCGGCCCTCCACTTT
CDR3 protein: CASRGQGISALHF
V gene: TRBV6-5
D gene: TRBD1
J gene: TRBJ1-6
clone size: -

CDR3 DNA: TGTGCCAGCAGCCCCCGCGGGCAAGAGACCCAGTACTTC
CDR3 protein: CASSPRGQETQYF
V gene: TRBV7-6
D gene: -
J gene: TRBJ2-5
clone size: -

CDR3 DNA: TGTGCCAGCAGCCCCGCCGGGACTAACTATGGCTACACCTTC
CDR3 protein: CASSPAGTNYGYTF
V gene: TRBV7-9
D gene: -
J gene: TRBJ1-2
clone size: -

CDR3 DNA: TGCGCCAGCAGCCCCATCGGGGGGAGGCTAGCCAAAAACATTCAGTACTTC
CDR3 protein: CASSPIGGRLAKNIQYF
V gene: TRBV5-1
D gene: TRBD2
J gene: TRBJ2-4
clone size: -

CDR3 DNA: TGTGCCAGCTCACTTCGACAGCTGAACACTGAAGCTTTCTTT
CDR3 protein: CASSLRQLNTEAFF
V gene: TRBV18
D gene: -
J gene: TRBJ1-1
clone size: -

CDR3 DNA: TGTGCCAGCAGCCTCTCTAGCGGGACTCAAGAGACCCAGTACTTC
CDR3 protein: CASSLSSGTQETQYF
V gene: TRBV11-2
D gene: TRBD2
J gene: TRBJ2-5
clone size: -

CDR3 DNA: TGTGCCAGCAGCCCCCGGGGTGAGGAGGTTAAACAGTATTTT
CDR3 protein: CASSPRGEEVKQYF
V gene: TRBV7-2
D gene: -
J gene: TRBJ2-3
clone size: -

CDR3 DNA: TGTGCCAGCAGTTACTCAGGGGGTGCCGAGCAGTACTTC
CDR3 protein: CASSYSGGAEQYF
V gene: TRBV6-5
D gene: -
J gene: TRBJ2-7
clone size: -

CDR3 DNA: TGTGCCAGTAGTTTGGCCCCGGGGGGGACTTTCTACGAGCAGTACTTC
CDR3 protein: CASSLAPGGTFYEQYF
V gene: TRBV19
D gene: TRBD2
J gene: TRBJ2-7
clone size: -

CDR3 DNA: TGCGCCAGCAGCCCAAGCCCACAGGGTACGATATCTGGGGCCAACGTCCTGACTTTC
CDR3 protein: CASSPSPQGTISGANVLTF
V gene: TRBV5-1
D gene: -
J gene: TRBJ2-6
clone size: -

CDR3 DNA: TGTGCCAGCAGCTTAAGGGACAGCAACTATGGCTACACCTTC
CDR3 protein: CASSLRDSNYGYTF
V gene: TRBV11-2
D gene: TRBD1
J gene: TRBJ1-2
clone size: -

CDR3 DNA: TGTGCCAGCAGCTTCTCACATTTAGCGGGAGTGCAGGGTGAGCAGTTCTTC
CDR3 protein: CASSFSHLAGVQGEQFF
V gene: TRBV7-3
D gene: TRBD2
J gene: TRBJ2-1
clone size: -

CDR3 DNA: TGTGCCAGCAGCCTCCCAGGGCAAAGGGGCACTGAAGCTTTCTTT
CDR3 protein: CASSLPGQRGTEAFF
V gene: TRBV4-2
D gene: -
J gene: TRBJ1-1
clone size: -

CDR3 DNA: TGTGCCAGCAGCGAAGGCCGGGACAGGGTGTTTGGTGAGCAGTTCTTC
CDR3 protein: CASSEGRDRVFGEQFF
V gene: TRBV2
D gene: TRBD1
J gene: TRBJ2-1
clone size: -

CDR3 DNA: TGCGCCAGCAAAACCGGGACTAACGTGGGTAGGCAGTTCTTC
CDR3 protein: CASKTGTNVGRQFF
V gene: TRBV10-2
D gene: TRBD2
J gene: TRBJ2-1
clone size: -

CDR3 DNA: TGTGCCTGGAGTGTGGGCTCTGGCACCGGGGAGCTGTTTTTT
CDR3 protein: CAWSVGSGTGELFF
V gene: TRBV30
D gene: -
J gene: TRBJ2-2
clone size: -

CDR3 DNA: TGTGCCAGCAGTTACATGACAGGGGTTACTGAAGCTTTCTTT
CDR3 protein: CASSYMTGVTEAFF
V gene: TRBV6-5
D gene: TRBD1
J gene: TRBJ1-1
clone size: -

CDR3 DNA: TGTGCCAGCAGTTCCAAGGACAGGGTGTACAATGAGCAGTTCTTC
CDR3 protein: CASSSKDRVYNEQFF
V gene: TRBV27
D gene: TRBD1
J gene: TRBJ2-1
clone size: -

CDR3 DNA: TGCGCCAGCAGCCTAACCGGGACTAGCGGGAGTGGCCAAGAGACCCAGTACTTC
CDR3 protein: CASSLTGTSGSGQETQYF
V gene: TRBV5-1
D gene: TRBD2
J gene: TRBJ2-5
clone size: -

CDR3 DNA: TGCAGCGTTGAAGAGTGGGGACAGGGGGCGCAGACCTACGAGCAGTACTTC
CDR3 protein: CSVEEWGQGAQTYEQYF
V gene: TRBV29-1
D gene: TRBD1
J gene: TRBJ2-7
clone size: -

CDR3 DNA: TGTGCCAGCAGCCGGGGGGAGACCCAGTACTTC
CDR3 protein: CASSRGETQYF
V gene: TRBV9
D gene: -
J gene: TRBJ2-5
clone size: -

CDR3 DNA: TGCAGCGGAGGAACTACATTCGCGGGCTACACCTTC
CDR3 protein: CSGGTTFAGYTF
V gene: TRBV29-1
D gene: -
J gene: TRBJ1-2
clone size: -

CDR3 DNA: TGCGCCAGCCGCCTCTTGGGCCTAATCTATGGCTACACCTTC
CDR3 protein: CASRLLGLIYGYTF
V gene: TRBV5-1
D gene: -
J gene: TRBJ1-2
clone size: -

CDR3 DNA: TGCGCCAGCAGCCAGAACTTAGCGGAAGAGACCCAGTACTTC
CDR3 protein: CASSQNLAEETQYF
V gene: TRBV4-1
D gene: -
J gene: TRBJ2-5
clone size: -

CDR3 DNA: TGCGCCAGCAGCTTGGAGGGAATGTGGCAGGGTCAGGTGGAGACCCAGTACTTC
CDR3 protein: CASSLEGMWQGQVETQYF
V gene: TRBV5-1
D gene: -
J gene: TRBJ2-5
clone size: -

CDR3 DNA: TGTGCCAGCTGCGGATCTAGCACAGATACGCAGTATTTT
CDR3 protein: CASCGSSTDTQYF
V gene: TRBV7-2
D gene: -
J gene: TRBJ2-3
clone size: -

CDR3 DNA: TGTGCCAGCAGCTCCGGTTTCGAGCGGGACGTAACCAATGAGCAGTTCTTC
CDR3 protein: CASSSGFERDVTNEQFF
V gene: TRBV7-9
D gene: TRBD2
J gene: TRBJ2-1
clone size: -

CDR3 DNA: TGCGCCAGCAGCCCATCTAGGGGAGGATCCGAGCAGTACTTC
CDR3 protein: CASSPSRGGSEQYF
V gene: TRBV4-1
D gene: -
J gene: TRBJ2-7
clone size: once

CDR3 DNA: TGTGCCAGTAGTTCCCATTTAGGGGGCGACAGAGAGACCCAGTACTTC
CDR3 protein: CASSSHLGGDRETQYF
V gene: TRBV19
D gene: TRBD1
J gene: TRBJ2-5
clone size: -

CDR3 DNA: TGTGCCAGCAGCCCCCGCGGGGGCAATGAGCAGTTCTTC
CDR3 protein: CASSPRGGNEQFF
V gene: TRBV7-9
D gene: TRBD2
J gene: TRBJ2-1
clone size: -